A selection of T cell receptor beta chains follows, all from one sample in a study of beta chain features in type 1 diabetes. Profiling relied on immunoSEQ multiplex PCR, and the TCRdb table lists in-frame clones only, not all of them. Seen here are almost 350,000 clones, 9.3% observed once, and the top ten hold less than 1.2%. The material sequenced was central memory CD4+ T cells from blood. The receptor source for this set is a young man with type 1 diabetes. Both conserved end residues are part of each CDR3. The D gene is left open where the match is weak. Some rows have no size entry. The others give once, few or many, or a class for an expanded clone.

TRBV9	many	NA	TRBJ2-2	TGTGCCAGCAGCGTAGCGGGGGTCGGCACCGGGGAGCTGTTTTTT	CASSVAGVGTGELFF
TRBV7-2	NA	TRBD2	TRBJ2-7	TGTGCCAGCAGCTTGCGGGGGACGGTGACCTACGAGCAGTACTTC	CASSLRGTVTYEQYF
TRBV18	few	NA	TRBJ1-1	TGTGCCAGCTCACCACTCGGGTTTCGTACGGGGTTGATTTCAACTGAAGCTTTCTTT	CASSPLGFRTGLISTEAFF
TRBV6-6	few	NA	TRBJ1-4	TGTGCCAGCAGTTCGACACGAACTAATGAAAAACTGTTTTTT	CASSSTRTNEKLFF
TRBV27	few	TRBD2	TRBJ2-1	TGTGCCAGCAATTTAGCGGGGGGCCCCCTCGATGAGCAGTTCTTC	CASNLAGGPLDEQFF
TRBV29-1	few	TRBD2	TRBJ2-1	TGCAGCGCCCATCGGGCGGGGGTCTTCAATGAGCAGTTCTTC	CSAHRAGVFNEQFF
TRBV4-2	few	TRBD1	TRBJ2-3	TGTGCCAGCAGCCCTATTGACAGGGGGGGCACAGATACGCAGTATTTT	CASSPIDRGGTDTQYF
TRBV25-1	NA	NA	TRBJ2-3	TGTGCCAGCAGTCGATATAGCGGCTCCCGCACAGATACGCAGTATTTT	CASSRYSGSRTDTQYF
TRBV27	NA	NA	TRBJ1-2	TGTGCCAGCAAGAACATGGACAGCGGAAGCTACACCTTC	CASKNMDSGSYTF
TRBV4-3	few	TRBD1	TRBJ1-4	TGCGCCAGCAGCCAGGACAGGGGCCGACCTTATAATGAAAAACTGTTTTTT	CASSQDRGRPYNEKLFF
TRBV28	NA	NA	TRBJ1-4	TGTGCCAGCAGTCCCCGGAATGAAAAACTGTTTTTT	CASSPRNEKLFF
TRBV28	few	NA	TRBJ1-2	TGTGCCAGCAGTTTGAAACCTAACTATGGCTACACCTTC	CASSLKPNYGYTF
TRBV11-2	NA	NA	TRBJ2-3	TGTGCCAGCAGCCTGGGACGTGGGGATACGCAGTATTTT	CASSLGRGDTQYF
TRBV30	NA	NA	TRBJ2-5	TGTGCCTGGAGACAGGGTCTGGAGACCCAGTACTTC	CAWRQGLETQYF
TRBV2	few	TRBD1	TRBJ1-5	TGTGCCAGCAGAGCGGGGACAGGGGGCTTCAGGCAGCCCCAGCATTTT	CASRAGTGGFRQPQHF
TRBV7-2	NA	NA	TRBJ2-1	TGTGCCAGCAGCTTAGACCCGCCCCCTCACGAGCAGTTCTTC	CASSLDPPPHEQFF
TRBV7-2	NA	TRBD1	TRBJ2-5	TGTGCCAGCAGCTTTCAGGGGACAGAAGAGACCCAGTACTTC	CASSFQGTEETQYF
TRBV2	few	NA	TRBJ1-2	TGTGCCAGCAGTGATCCGTCTAGGGGCTACACCTTC	CASSDPSRGYTF
TRBV29-1	few	NA	TRBJ1-1	TGCAGCGTTGTCAGGACTGAAGCTTTCTTT	CSVVRTEAFF
TRBV15	few	NA	TRBJ2-5	TGTGCCACCAACAACGCTGGGGAGACCCAGTACTTC	CATNNAGETQYF
TRBV30	NA	NA	TRBJ1-1	TGTGCCTGGAGTGTAAATTTGGCGGGAACTGAAGCTTTCTTT	CAWSVNLAGTEAFF
TRBV28	NA	TRBD1	TRBJ2-3	TGTGCCAGCAGTTTTTCGACAGGGACAGATACGCAGTATTTT	CASSFSTGTDTQYF